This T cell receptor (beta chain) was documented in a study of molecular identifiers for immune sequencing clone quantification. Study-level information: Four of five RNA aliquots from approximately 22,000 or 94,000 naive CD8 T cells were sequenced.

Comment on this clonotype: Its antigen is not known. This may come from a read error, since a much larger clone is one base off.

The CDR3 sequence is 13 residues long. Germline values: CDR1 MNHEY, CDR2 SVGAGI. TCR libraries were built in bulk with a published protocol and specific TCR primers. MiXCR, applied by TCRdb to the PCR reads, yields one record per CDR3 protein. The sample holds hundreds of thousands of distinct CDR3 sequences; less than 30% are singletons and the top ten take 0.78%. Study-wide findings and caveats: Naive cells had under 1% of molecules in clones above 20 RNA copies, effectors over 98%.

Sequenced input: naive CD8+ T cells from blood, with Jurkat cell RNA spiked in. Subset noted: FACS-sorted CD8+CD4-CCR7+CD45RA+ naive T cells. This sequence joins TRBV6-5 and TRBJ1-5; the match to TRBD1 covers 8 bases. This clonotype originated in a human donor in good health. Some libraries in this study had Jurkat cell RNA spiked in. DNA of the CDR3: TGTGCCAGCAGTTACGGGACAGGCCAGCCCCAGCAGTTT. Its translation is CASSYGTGQPQQF.